Below are 27 T cell receptor beta chains sequenced from a single sample in a study of beta chain features in type 1 diabetes (dated by TCRdb to the late 2010s). Libraries were made using the immunoSEQ multiplex PCR assay. The entire amount of isolated RNA was reverse transcribed using the High Capacity cDNA Reverse Transcription Kit, so the sequenced TCRB transcripts were expressed ones. This is the immuneACCESS table as TCRdb keeps it, with only in-frame sequences that have V and J called. A part of the clones is gone; compared with another copy, unresolved V genes explain less than half, and the rest is unexplained. This sample is represented by 550,000 to 850,000 clones; around an eighth of them were singletons. Approximately 0.02% of the sample lies in the top ten. These receptors have no known antigen. The investigation overall reported the following: In all four CD4+ subsets, TCRB CDR3 length was moderately but significantly shorter in type 1 diabetes patients.

The sequencing input was naive CD4+ T cells from blood. The sample's cell subset or site label, decoded: true naive CD4+ T cells. The source is a young man with type 1 diabetes.

This clone was counted between two and nine times. The genes are TRBV6-5 and TRBJ2-5, with D uncertain. Per the germline V gene, CDR1 is MNHEY and CDR2 is SVGAGI. The CDR3 covers 13 residues. V was trimmed by 8 bases and J by 2 bases, leaving 12 bases between them. CDR3 DNA sequence: TGTGCCAGCCGCGAAGCCACGCAAGAGACCCAGTACTTC. It codes for CASREATQETQYF.

This chain joins TRBV19 and TRBJ2-1; 8 bases are a match to TRBD2. With 3 bases clipped from V and 7 bases from J, the junction kept 14 bases outside the gene matches. This CDR3 has 17 amino acids. The germline V gene has CDR1 LNHDA and CDR2 SQIVND (reference sequence). This chain's CDR3 is CASSIAGQRGNRNEQFF. The DNA for the CDR3 is TGTGCCAGTAGTATCGCCGGGCAGCGGGGGAACCGTAATGAGCAGTTCTTC.

The chain couples TRBV10-3 to TRBJ2-6, with TRBD1 matching 11 bases. CDR3 size: 17 residues. Germline assignment: CDR1 ENHRY and CDR2 SYGVKD. V was clipped by 4 bases and J by 4 bases; unmatched bases: 6. The CDR3 bases are TGTGCCATCAGTGTCGGACAGGGGGCGTCAGGGGCCAACGTCCTGACTTTC. This translates into CAISVGQGASGANVLTF.

The table lists this clone with a few counts. The chain carries TRBV10-3 and TRBJ2-7; possible D gene TRBD1, 5 bases. The CDR3 is 14 amino acids. The V gene's germline CDR1 is ENHRY and CDR2 SYGVKD. Trimming took off 7 bases at V and 4 bases at J, with 17 bases between the two ends. Here the CDR3 DNA reads TGTGCCATCAAATGGTTCCAGGGCCCATACGAGCAGTACTTC. Protein product: CAIKWFQGPYEQYF.

This clone was detected a few times. V gene TRBV9 combines with J gene TRBJ2-1; 7 positions agree with TRBD1. CDR3 size: 15 residues. V trimming: 3 bases; J trimming: 7 bases; junction bases outside the gene matches: 10. The V gene's germline CDR1 is SGDLS and CDR2 YYNGEE. The CDR3 here is CASSATGEEGNEQFF. DNA for the CDR3: TGTGCCAGCAGCGCAACAGGGGAAGAGGGGAATGAGCAGTTCTTC.

The chain uses TRBV29-1 and TRBJ2-1; possible D gene TRBD2, 6 bases. The ends were cut back, 2 bases at V and 3 bases at J, with 8 bases in the middle. Per germline, CDR1 SQVTM and CDR2 ANQGSEA. CDR3 length: 13 residues. In DNA, the CDR3 is TGCAGCGTTGAAACTAGCCGCTACAATGAGCAGTTCTTC. Encoded protein: CSVETSRYNEQFF.

The chain uses TRBV28 and TRBJ2-7; D might be TRBD1 or TRBD2, each matching 6 bases. There are 15 residues in the CDR3. CDR1 and CDR2 from the germline V gene are MDHEN and SYDVKM. V shed 8 bases and J shed 6 bases, with 23 bases lying between them. The CDR3, as DNA: TGTGCCAGCGCACTATCGGGGGCGGGGATGGGCGAGCAGTACTTC. The encoded protein is CASALSGAGMGEQYF.

V gene TRBV5-4 combines with J gene TRBJ1-2; TRBD1 might be the D (5 bases). Germline-derived CDR1 and CDR2 are SGHNT and YYREEE (reference sequence). The CDR3 length is 14 residues. Trimming removed 1 base from V and 7 bases from J, with 14 bases in between. The CDR3 sequence: CASSLQGGVGGYTF. DNA of the CDR3: TGTGCCAGCAGCTTGCAGGGCGGTGTAGGTGGCTACACCTTC.

This clone appeared a few times. The rearrangement uses TRBV18 and TRBJ1-1, with no clear D. V was clipped by 5 bases and J by 1 base, with 8 bases between them. Germline V gives CDR1 KGHSH, CDR2 LQKENI. This CDR3 is 13 amino acids long. CDR3 region: CASSGSWNTEAFF. CDR3 sequence (DNA): TGTGCCAGCTCAGGATCGTGGAACACTGAAGCTTTCTTT.

In its sample, this clone was seen a few times. V usage is TRBV2 and J usage is TRBJ1-6; no firm D call. The CDR3 extends over 14 amino acids. Germline V gene sequence: CDR1 SNHLY, CDR2 FYNNEI. V lost 7 bases and J 8 bases, leaving 15 bases between the germline ends. This CDR3 reads CASNLGLKYSPLHF. The CDR3 DNA reads TGTGCCAGCAACCTTGGGCTGAAGTATTCACCCCTCCACTTT.

This clone was observed a few times. This chain uses TRBV18 with TRBJ2-7; D is ambiguous. Germline V CDR1 and CDR2: KGHSH, LQKENI. The length of the CDR3 is 13 residues. Trimming pared 3 bases from V and 3 bases from J, leaving 9 bases between. CDR3 nucleotide sequence: TGTGCCAGCTCACCGGCTACCCGCTACGAGCAGTACTTC. It is translated as CASSPATRYEQYF. Using reference TRBV18 and TRBJ2-7 for the parts outside the CDR3, the full variable domain is NAGVMQNPRHLVRRRGQEARLRCSPMKGHSHVYWYRQLPEEGLKFMVYLQKENIIDESGMPKERFSAEFPKEGPSILRIQQVVRGDSAAYFCASSPATRYEQYFGPGTRLTVT.

This clone has just a few counts. This chain uses TRBV20-1 with TRBJ1-1, with no clear D. The CDR3 loop spans 11 amino acids. Trimming left V 5 bases short and J 7 bases short, with 11 bases between. CDR1 is DFQATT, CDR2 SNEGSKA, per germline (reference sequence). The CDR3 protein is CSAGSDGEAFF. CDR3 nucleotides: TGCAGTGCTGGATCGGACGGTGAAGCTTTCTTT.

The gene calls are TRBV14 and TRBJ2-4; TRBD1 aligns across 10 bases. The CDR3 totals 16 residues. The V gene end was trimmed by 0 bases and the J gene end by 11 bases; junction bases not matched to a gene: 10. The germline CDR1 and CDR2 sequences are SGHDN and FVKESK. CDR3 residues: CASSQDGGQGMSFQYF. CDR3 DNA: TGTGCCAGCAGCCAAGATGGGGGACAGGGGATGTCTTTTCAGTACTTC.

In this sample, this clone turned up a few times. The chain is built from TRBV4-2 and TRBJ2-1; tentative D call: TRBD2 (6 bases). Germline V lookup: CDR1 LGHNA, CDR2 YNFKEQ. V was trimmed by 4 bases and J by 7 bases, leaving 14 bases between them. The CDR3 runs 14 residues. This CDR3 reads CASSPGGAGNEQFF. In DNA form, the CDR3 reads TGTGCCAGCAGCCCCGGGGGAGCAGGGAATGAGCAGTTCTTC.

This clone was counted a few times. The chain carries TRBV5-4 and TRBJ1-2; a possible D gene is TRBD1 (5 bases). CDR1 is SGHNT, CDR2 YYREEE, per germline (reference sequence). The CDR3 length is 15 residues. V lost 3 bases and J lost 4, with 16 bases in between. The CDR3 sequence: CASSSGRVQGYGYTF. The CDR3 DNA follows: TGTGCCAGCAGCTCCGGCCGGGTTCAGGGCTATGGCTACACCTTC. Together with reference TRBV5-4 and TRBJ1-2, the CDR3 gives the full variable domain: ETGVTQSPTHLIKTRGQQVTLRCSSQSGHNTVSWYQQALGQGPQFIFQYYREEENGRGNFPPRFSGLQFPNYSSELNVNALELDDSALYLCASSSGRVQGYGYTFGSGTRLTVV.

The rearrangement uses TRBV6-5 and TRBJ2-7; D gene unclear. This CDR3 region has 15 residues. Trimming shortened V by 2 bases and J by 3 bases, and 14 bases separated the two germline ends. From germline, CDR1 is MNHEY and CDR2 SVGAGI. The CDR3 spells CASSYRPDGFYEQYF. The CDR3 nucleotides read TGTGCCAGCAGTTACCGGCCCGACGGGTTCTACGAGCAGTACTTC.

The chain employs TRBV11-3 and TRBJ2-3; possible D gene TRBD2, 6 bases. This CDR3 contains 15 residues. Trimming removed 4 bases at V and 2 bases at J, with 13 bases between. Per germline, CDR1 SGHNT and CDR2 YENEEA. CDR3 sequence (DNA): TGTGCCAGCAGCTCCGGGGGATCGACCACAGATACGCAGTATTTT. Translated, it gives CASSSGGSTTDTQYF.

The chain joins TRBV11-1 to TRBJ2-5; 13 nucleotides agree with TRBD2. Germline values: CDR1 SGHAT, CDR2 FQDESV (reference sequence). The V and J ends lost 5 bases and 5 bases, in that order; junction bases with no gene match: 14. CDR3 length: 18 amino acids. The CDR3 loop is CASSPTAPGTSGVETQYF. In nucleotides, the CDR3 is TGTGCCAGCAGCCCTACGGCCCCCGGGACTAGCGGGGTTGAGACCCAGTACTTC. Full variable domain (rest looked up from reference TRBV11-1 and TRBJ2-5): EAEVAQSPRYKITEKSQAVAFWCDPISGHATLYWYRQILGQGPELLVQFQDESVVDDSQLPKDRFSAERLKGVDSTLKIQPAELGDSAMYLCASSPTAPGTSGVETQYFGPGTRLLVL.

This clone was observed a handful of times. The CDR3 sequence: CASSLAGSNNQPQHF. The CDR3 nucleotides are TGTGCCAGCAGCTTGGCGGGTTCGAACAATCAGCCCCAGCATTTT. This chain links TRBV5-4 with TRBJ1-5; D is uncertain. The CDR3 consists of 15 residues. The germline V gene encodes CDR1 SGHNT and CDR2 YYREEE (reference sequence). Trimming left V 0 bases short and J 3 bases short, with 10 bases between.

This clone was seen more than once but under ten times. The J gene is TRBJ1-2, the V gene TRBV6-6; D is uncertain. The CDR3 is 12 residues long. Trimming cost V 6 bases and J 3 bases, with 8 bases left between them. Looked up from germline, CDR1 is MNHNY and CDR2 is SVGAGI (reference sequence). The CDR3, as DNA: TGTGCCAGCAGGGAGGGTGACTATGGCTACACCTTC. Translated: CASREGDYGYTF.

This clone was picked up a small number of times. This chain uses TRBV6-5 with TRBJ2-2; D remains ambiguous. The germline V gene has CDR1 MNHEY and CDR2 SVGAGI. V dropped 2 bases and J dropped 5 bases, with 3 bases sitting between them. The CDR3 has 12 residues. CDR3 sequence (DNA): TGTGCCAGCAGTTACCGGACCGGGGAGCTGTTTTTT. This gives the protein CASSYRTGELFF.

The chain employs TRBV30 and TRBJ2-7; 7 positions agree with TRBD2. The length of the CDR3 is 15 residues. The junction had 9 bases not matched to a gene; V was cut back by 2 bases and J by 2 bases. Germline V lookup: CDR1 GTSNPN, CDR2 SVGIG (reference sequence). The CDR3 nucleotides are TGTGCCTGGAGTCAGTGGGGGGGTAGGACCTACGAGCAGTACTTC. Translating gives CAWSQWGGRTYEQYF. Together with reference TRBV30 and TRBJ2-7, the CDR3 gives the full variable domain: SQTIHQWPATLVQPVGSPLSLECTVEGTSNPNLYWYRQAAGRGLQLLFYSVGIGQISSEVPQNLSASRPQDRQFILSSKKLLLSDSGFYLCAWSQWGGRTYEQYFGPGTRLTVT.

The gene calls are TRBV2 and TRBJ2-5; 7 nucleotides line up with TRBD1. The V gene end was trimmed by 6 bases and the J gene end by 6 bases; junction bases not matched to a gene: 10. The CDR3 is 14 residues long. CDR1 is SNHLY and CDR2 is FYNNEI in the germline V gene. The CDR3 DNA reads as TGTGCCAGCAGCCTCCGGGACAGCGGTCAGACCCAGTACTTC. Protein product: CASSLRDSGQTQYF. Filled out from reference TRBV2 and TRBJ2-5, the complete variable domain reads EPEVTQTPSHQVTQMGQEVILRCVPISNHLYFYWYRQILGQKVEFLVSFYNNEISEKSEIFDDQFSVERPDGSNFTLKIRSTKLEDSAMYFCASSLRDSGQTQYFGPGTRLLVL.

This clone has just a few counts. V usage is TRBV7-2 and J usage is TRBJ1-1; D is ambiguous. The CDR3 loop spans 15 amino acids. CDR1 and CDR2 from the germline V gene are SGHTA and FQGNSA. The V gene lost 2 bases and the J gene lost 0 bases, with 10 bases spanning the gap. Here the CDR3 DNA reads TGTGCCAGCAGCTTAACATCGACGGTGAACACTGAAGCTTTCTTT. Its translation is CASSLTSTVNTEAFF. Combining the CDR3 with reference TRBV7-2 and TRBJ1-1 gives the whole variable domain GAGVSQSPSNKVTEKGKDVELRCDPISGHTALYWYRQSLGQGLEFLIYFQGNSAPDKSGLPSDRFSAERTGGSVSTLTIQRTQQEDSAVYLCASSLTSTVNTEAFFGQGTRLTVV.

V usage is TRBV19 and J usage is TRBJ2-1; 9 nucleotides align to TRBD2. The germline V gene encodes CDR1 LNHDA and CDR2 SQIVND (reference sequence). CDR3 length: 16 amino acids. Trimming took 4 bases from V and 0 from J; bases not matched to a gene: 4. The CDR3 DNA sequence: TGTGCCAGTAGTAGGGATAGCGGGAGCTCCTACAATGAGCAGTTCTTC. Its translation: CASSRDSGSSYNEQFF.

V gene TRBV9 combines with J gene TRBJ1-1, with D unclear. From germline, CDR1 is SGDLS and CDR2 YYNGEE. Between the trimmed V and J ends, which lost 3 bases and 3 bases, there was a span of 12 bases. This CDR3 contains 14 residues. The CDR3 here is CASSALGRDTEAFF. CDR3 sequence (DNA): TGTGCCAGCAGCGCGCTCGGTAGGGACACTGAAGCTTTCTTT. The whole variable domain, filled in from reference TRBV9 and TRBJ1-1, reads DSGVTQTPKHLITATGQRVTLRCSPRSGDLSVYWYQQSLDQGLQFLIQYYNGEERAKGNILERFSAQQFPDLHSELNLSSLELGDSALYFCASSALGRDTEAFFGQGTRLTVV.

The rearrangement joins TRBV5-4 to TRBJ1-2, with D hard to call. The V and J ends lost 3 bases and 2 bases respectively, with 23 bases between them. The germline V gene has CDR1 SGHNT and CDR2 YYREEE (reference sequence). This CDR3 spans 18 amino acids. The CDR3 here is CASSSPLRQARKNYGYTF. Here the CDR3 DNA reads TGTGCCAGCAGCTCCCCCCTAAGGCAGGCACGAAAAAACTATGGCTACACCTTC.